The TCR beta chain described here comes from a study of shared clonotypes between healthy human individuals. In the authors' methods: ImmunoSEQ supplied junction-only sequences lacking quality scores, so filtering was different. Sequenced by immunoSEQ multiplex PCR; TCRdb stores in-frame clones only, minus some. That table supplies the V and J calls and clone size; D and trimming were determined from the DNA. The sample has under 600,000 clones, about 80% seen once. Material: PBMCs. The receptor comes from a middle-aged woman in good health. Some clones in this sample may be carry-over from other donors' samples.

The CDR3 DNA follows: TGTGCCAGCACCCGGACAGGCGGCTCCACAGATACGCAGTATTTT. Translating it yields CASTRTGGSTDTQYF. The chain is built from TRBV7-3 and TRBJ2-3; 7 bases fit TRBD1. Germline V CDR1 and CDR2: SGHTA, FQGTGA. CDR3 length equals 15 residues. Trimming removed 7 bases from V and 2 bases from J; junction bases left unmatched: 9. The full variable domain, in which reference TRBV7-3 and TRBJ2-3 provide the parts outside the CDR3, is GAGVSQTPSNKVTEKGKYVELRCDPISGHTALYWYRQSLGQGPEFLIYFQGTGAADDSGLPNDRFFAVRPEGSVSTLKIQRTERGDSAVYLCASTRTGGSTDTQYFGPGTRLTVL.